This T cell receptor (beta chain) came from a study of T cells after yellow fever vaccination. The CDR3 covers 16 residues. Per the germline V gene, CDR1 is SQVTM and CDR2 is ANQGSEA. V was trimmed by 5 bases and J by 0 bases, leaving 17 bases between them. The table lists this clonotype with a few counts. A 5'RACE template-switching step, the method used to make TCR cDNA, added a universal primer site and UMIs. TCRdb re-called the 5' RACE reads through MiXCR, storing one row per CDR3 protein. The sample gives around 590,000 distinct CDR3 sequences, 9% to 15% of which show up once; approximately 15% is in the top ten.

This chain connects TRBV29-1 to TRBJ1-5, with D tentatively TRBD1 (5 bases). Sample: PBMCs, taken on the day of the yellow fever booster vaccination. The TCR sequence derives from a man younger than 40 who received the YFV17D yellow fever vaccine. The CDR3: CSVWGRGYHSNQPQHF. CDR3 in DNA: TGCAGCGTTTGGGGACGGGGGTACCATAGCAATCAGCCCCAGCATTTT.